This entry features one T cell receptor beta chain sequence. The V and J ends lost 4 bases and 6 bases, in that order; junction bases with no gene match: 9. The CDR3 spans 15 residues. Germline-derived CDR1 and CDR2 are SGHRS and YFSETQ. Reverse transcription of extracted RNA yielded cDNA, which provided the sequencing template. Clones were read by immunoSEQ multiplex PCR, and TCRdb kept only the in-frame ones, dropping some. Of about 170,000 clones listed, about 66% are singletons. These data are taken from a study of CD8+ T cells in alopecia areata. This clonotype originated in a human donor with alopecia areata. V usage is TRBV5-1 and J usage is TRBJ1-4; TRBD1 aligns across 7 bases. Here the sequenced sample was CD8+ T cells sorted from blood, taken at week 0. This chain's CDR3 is CASSLDREIDEKLFF. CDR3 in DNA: TGCGCCAGCAGCCTTGACAGGGAAATAGATGAAAAACTGTTTTTT.